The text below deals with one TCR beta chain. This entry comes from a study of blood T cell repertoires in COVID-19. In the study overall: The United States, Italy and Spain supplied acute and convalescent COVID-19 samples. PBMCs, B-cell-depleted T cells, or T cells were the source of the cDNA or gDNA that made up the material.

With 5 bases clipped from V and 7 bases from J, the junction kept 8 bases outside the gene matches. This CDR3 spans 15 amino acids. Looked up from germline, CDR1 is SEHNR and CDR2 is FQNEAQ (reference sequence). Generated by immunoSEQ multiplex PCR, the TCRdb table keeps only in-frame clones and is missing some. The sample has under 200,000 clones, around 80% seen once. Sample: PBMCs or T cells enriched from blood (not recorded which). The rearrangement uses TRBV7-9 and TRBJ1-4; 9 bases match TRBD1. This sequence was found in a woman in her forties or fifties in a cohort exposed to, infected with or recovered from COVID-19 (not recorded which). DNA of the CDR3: TGTGCCAGCAGCCCCCTACCGGGACAGGGTGAAAAACTGTTTTTT. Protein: CASSPLPGQGEKLFF.